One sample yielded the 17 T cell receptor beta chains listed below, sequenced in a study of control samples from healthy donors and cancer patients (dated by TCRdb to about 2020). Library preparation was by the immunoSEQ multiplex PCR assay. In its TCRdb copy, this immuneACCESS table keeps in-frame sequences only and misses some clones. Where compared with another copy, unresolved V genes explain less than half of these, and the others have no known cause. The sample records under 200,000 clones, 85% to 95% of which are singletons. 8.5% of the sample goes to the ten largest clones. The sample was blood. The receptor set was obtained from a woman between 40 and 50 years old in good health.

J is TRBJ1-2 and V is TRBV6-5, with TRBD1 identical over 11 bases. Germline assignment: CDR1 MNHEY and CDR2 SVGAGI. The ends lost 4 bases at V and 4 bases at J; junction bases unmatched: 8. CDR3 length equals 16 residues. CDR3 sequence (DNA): TGTGCCAGCAGTTCTCAAGGACAGGGGGCCATCTATGGCTACACCTTC. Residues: CASSSQGQGAIYGYTF.

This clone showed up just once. This chain's CDR3 is CASRGAGGETQYF. CDR3 nucleotide sequence: TGTGCCAGCAGGGGCGCCGGGGGAGAGACCCAGTACTTC. The rearrangement links TRBV6-5 to TRBJ2-5; a weak D match, TRBD2 (6 bases). CDR1 and CDR2 from the germline V gene are MNHEY and SVGAGI. Trimming pared 6 bases from V and 4 bases from J, leaving 12 bases between. There are 13 residues in the CDR3.

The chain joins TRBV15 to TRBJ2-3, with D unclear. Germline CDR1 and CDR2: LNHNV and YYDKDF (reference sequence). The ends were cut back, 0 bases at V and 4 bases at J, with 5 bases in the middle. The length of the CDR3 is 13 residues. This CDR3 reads CATSRDYADTQYF. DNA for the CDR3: TGTGCCACCAGCAGAGATTATGCAGATACGCAGTATTTT.

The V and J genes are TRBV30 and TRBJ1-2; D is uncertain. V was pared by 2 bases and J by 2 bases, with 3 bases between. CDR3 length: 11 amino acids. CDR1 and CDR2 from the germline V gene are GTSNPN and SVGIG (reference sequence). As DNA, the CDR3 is TGTGCCTGGAGTTTGAACTATGGCTACACCTTC. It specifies CAWSLNYGYTF.

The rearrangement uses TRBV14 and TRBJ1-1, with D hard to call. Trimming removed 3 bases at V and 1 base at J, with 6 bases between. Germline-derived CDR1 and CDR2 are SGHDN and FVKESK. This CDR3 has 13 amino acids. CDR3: CASSQGRNTEAFF. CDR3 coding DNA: TGTGCCAGCAGCCAGGGCCGGAACACTGAAGCTTTCTTT.

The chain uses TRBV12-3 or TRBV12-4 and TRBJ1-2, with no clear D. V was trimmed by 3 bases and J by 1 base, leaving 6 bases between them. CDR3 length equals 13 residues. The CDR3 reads CASSLGSNYGYTF. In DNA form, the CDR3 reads TGTGCCAGCAGTTTGGGCAGTAACTATGGCTACACCTTC.

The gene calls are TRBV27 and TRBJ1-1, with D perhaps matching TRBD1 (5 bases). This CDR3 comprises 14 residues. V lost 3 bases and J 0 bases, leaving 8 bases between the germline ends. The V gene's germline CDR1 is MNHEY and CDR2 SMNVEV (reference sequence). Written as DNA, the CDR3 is TGTGCCAGCAGTTTGGGACCGCTGAACACTGAAGCTTTCTTT. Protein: CASSLGPLNTEAFF.

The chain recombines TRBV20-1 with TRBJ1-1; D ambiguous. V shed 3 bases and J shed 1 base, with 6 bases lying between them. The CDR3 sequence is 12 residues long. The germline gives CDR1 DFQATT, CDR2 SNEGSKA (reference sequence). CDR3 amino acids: CSASGGNTEAFF. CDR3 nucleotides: TGCAGTGCTAGTGGTGGGAACACTGAAGCTTTCTTT.

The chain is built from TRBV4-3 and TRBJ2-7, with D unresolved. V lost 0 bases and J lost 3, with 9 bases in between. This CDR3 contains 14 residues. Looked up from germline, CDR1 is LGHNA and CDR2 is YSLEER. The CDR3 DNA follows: TGCGCCAGCAGCCAAGACCGGATACTCTACGAGCAGTACTTC. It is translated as CASSQDRILYEQYF.

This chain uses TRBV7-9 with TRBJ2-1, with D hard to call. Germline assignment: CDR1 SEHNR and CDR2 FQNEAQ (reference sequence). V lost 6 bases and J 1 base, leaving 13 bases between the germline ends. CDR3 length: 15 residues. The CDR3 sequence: CASSYRALSYNEQFF. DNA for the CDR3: TGTGCCAGCAGTTACCGGGCTCTTTCCTACAATGAGCAGTTCTTC.

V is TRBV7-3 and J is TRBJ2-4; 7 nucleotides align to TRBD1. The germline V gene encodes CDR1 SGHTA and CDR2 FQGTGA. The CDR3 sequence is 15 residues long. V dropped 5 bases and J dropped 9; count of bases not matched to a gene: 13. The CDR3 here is CASSQGVSGSAIQYF. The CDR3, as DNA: TGTGCCAGCAGCCAGGGGGTATCTGGCTCGGCCATTCAGTACTTC.

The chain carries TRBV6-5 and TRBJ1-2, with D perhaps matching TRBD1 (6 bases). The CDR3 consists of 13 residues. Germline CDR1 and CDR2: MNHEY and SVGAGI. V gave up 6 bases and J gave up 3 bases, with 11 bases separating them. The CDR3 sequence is CASRRGQYYGYTF. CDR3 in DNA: TGTGCCAGCAGAAGAGGACAGTACTATGGCTACACCTTC.

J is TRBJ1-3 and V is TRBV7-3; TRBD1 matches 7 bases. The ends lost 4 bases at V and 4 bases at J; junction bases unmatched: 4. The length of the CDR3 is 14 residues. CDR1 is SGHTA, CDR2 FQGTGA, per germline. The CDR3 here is CASSSGTAGNTIYF. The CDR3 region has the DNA TGTGCCAGCAGCTCAGGGACAGCAGGAAACACCATATATTTT.

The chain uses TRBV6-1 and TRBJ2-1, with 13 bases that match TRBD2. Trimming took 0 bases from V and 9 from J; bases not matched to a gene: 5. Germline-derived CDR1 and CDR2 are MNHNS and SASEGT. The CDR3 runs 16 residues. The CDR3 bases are TGTGCCAGCAGTGAAGCGGGACTAGCGGGGTCAATTGAGCAGTTCTTC. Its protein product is CASSEAGLAGSIEQFF.

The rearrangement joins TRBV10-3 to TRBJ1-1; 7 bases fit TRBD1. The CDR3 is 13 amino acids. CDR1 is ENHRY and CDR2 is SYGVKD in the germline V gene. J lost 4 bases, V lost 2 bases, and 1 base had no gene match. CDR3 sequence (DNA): TGTGCCATCAGTGAGCCAGGGGGCACTGAAGCTTTCTTT. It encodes CAISEPGGTEAFF.

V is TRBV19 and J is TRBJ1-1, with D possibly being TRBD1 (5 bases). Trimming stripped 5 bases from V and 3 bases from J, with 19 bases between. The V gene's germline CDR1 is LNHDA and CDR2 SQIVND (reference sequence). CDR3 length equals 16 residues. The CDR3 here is CASSLNRRQSYTEAFF. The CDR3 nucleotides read TGTGCCAGTAGTCTTAACCGCCGACAGTCGTACACTGAAGCTTTCTTT. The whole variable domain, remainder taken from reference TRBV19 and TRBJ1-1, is DGGITQSPKYLFRKEGQNVTLSCEQNLNHDAMYWYRQDPGQGLRLIYYSQIVNDFQKGDIAEGYSVSREKKESFPLTVTSAQKNPTAFYLCASSLNRRQSYTEAFFGQGTRLTVV.

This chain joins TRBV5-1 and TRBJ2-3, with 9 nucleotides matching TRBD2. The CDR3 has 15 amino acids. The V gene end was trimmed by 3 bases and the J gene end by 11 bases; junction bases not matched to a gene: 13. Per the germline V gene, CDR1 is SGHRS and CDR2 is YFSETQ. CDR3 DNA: TGCGCCAGCAGCTCCGAAGCGGGGGGCATTCCAGGGCAGTATTTT. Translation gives CASSSEAGGIPGQYF.